One T cell receptor (beta chain) is described in this entry. The data stem from a study of blood T cell repertoires in COVID-19. As for the study in general: Acute-phase and convalescent COVID-19 samples originated in the United States, Italy and Spain. The analysed material was cDNA or gDNA that came from T cells, B-cell-depleted T cells, or PBMCs.

In terms of age and location, participants ranged from about 18 to 89 years and lived in about 25 US areas. Clones were sequenced by immunoSEQ multiplex PCR, and TCRdb holds only the in-frame ones, with some missing. The table lists about 270,000 clones, about 88% of them singletons. J lost 5 bases, V lost 4 bases, and 9 bases had no gene match. CDR3 size: 16 residues. The germline V gene has CDR1 SGHVS and CDR2 FQNEAQ. This clonotype was obtained from a woman aged 55-70 years in a cohort exposed to, infected with or recovered from COVID-19 (not recorded which). J is TRBJ2-3 and V is TRBV7-8, with 10 bases fitting TRBD2. The source material was PBMCs or T cells enriched from blood (not recorded which). CDR3 protein: CASSSNSGRRRDTQYF. The CDR3, as DNA: TGTGCCAGCAGCTCTAATAGCGGGAGGCGAAGAGATACGCAGTATTTT.